This TCR beta chain was identified in a study of blood T cell repertoires in COVID-19. At the level of the study: T cells, B-cell-depleted T cells, or PBMCs supplied cDNA or gDNA.

Measured with immunoSEQ multiplex PCR; TCRdb has only the in-frame clones, and not every one. The sample shows 150,000 to 200,000 clones, roughly 80% of them seen only once. Participants' own reports of clinical history determined their cohort assignment. V shed 3 bases, J shed 6 bases, and the junction held 10 bases outside the gene matches. The CDR3 totals 16 residues. This receptor was identified in a woman aged 45-60 years who had recovered from COVID-19. The sequenced sample consisted of PBMCs or T cells enriched from blood (not recorded which). The chain uses TRBV23-1 and TRBJ2-2; 7 bases match TRBD2. TRBV23-1 has ORF status, its function being uncertain. In DNA, the CDR3 is TGCGCCAGCAGTCAGGGGTGCGCGGGAGAGGCCGGGGAGCTGTTTTTT. Encoded protein: CASSQGCAGEAGELFF.